The present TCR beta chain was sequenced within a study of blood T cells in healthy people across ages. There are 15 residues in the CDR3. From germline, CDR1 is SGHRS and CDR2 YFSETQ. Trimming took 8 bases from V and 0 from J, leaving 17 bases between them. In this sample, this clonotype turned up a few times. Donors each provided around 10 milliliters of peripheral blood. A second about 6 to 11 cycle PCR used barcoded and J-beta primers. TCRdb redid the calling of the 5' RACE reads with MiXCR, one entry per CDR3 protein. The sample includes around 1.5 million distinct CDR3 sequences, around 36% of them seen just once.

The receptor was isolated from a woman younger than 45 in good health. V is TRBV5-1 and J is TRBJ1-1; TRBD1 might be the D (6 bases). Sequenced sample: blood. Written as DNA, the CDR3 is TGCGCCAGTACCCTTCACACAGGGTTGAACACTGAAGCTTTCTTT. Translation gives CASTLHTGLNTEAFF.